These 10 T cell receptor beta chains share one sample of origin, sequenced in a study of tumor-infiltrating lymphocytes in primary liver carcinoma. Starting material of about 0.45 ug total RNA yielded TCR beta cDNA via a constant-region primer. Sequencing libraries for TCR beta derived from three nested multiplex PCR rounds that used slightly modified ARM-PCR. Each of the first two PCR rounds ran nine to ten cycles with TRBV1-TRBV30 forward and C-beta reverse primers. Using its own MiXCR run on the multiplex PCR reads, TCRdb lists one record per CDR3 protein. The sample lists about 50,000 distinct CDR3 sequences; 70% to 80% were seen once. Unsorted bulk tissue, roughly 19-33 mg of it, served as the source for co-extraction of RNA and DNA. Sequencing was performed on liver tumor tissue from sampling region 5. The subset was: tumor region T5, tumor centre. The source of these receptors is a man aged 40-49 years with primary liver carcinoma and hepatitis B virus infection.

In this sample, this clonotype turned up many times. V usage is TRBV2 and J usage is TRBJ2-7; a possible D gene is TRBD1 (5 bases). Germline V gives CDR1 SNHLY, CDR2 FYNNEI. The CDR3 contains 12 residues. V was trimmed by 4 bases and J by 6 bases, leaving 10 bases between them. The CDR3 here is CASSVQGREQYF. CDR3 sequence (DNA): TGTGCCAGCAGTGTCCAGGGCCGCGAGCAGTACTTC.

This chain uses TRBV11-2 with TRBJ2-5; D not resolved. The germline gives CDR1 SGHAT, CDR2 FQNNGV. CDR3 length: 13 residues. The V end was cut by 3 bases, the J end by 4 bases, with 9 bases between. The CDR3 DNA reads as TGTGCCAGCAGCTTTCAGGTGGGAGAGACCCAGTACTTC. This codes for CASSFQVGETQYF.

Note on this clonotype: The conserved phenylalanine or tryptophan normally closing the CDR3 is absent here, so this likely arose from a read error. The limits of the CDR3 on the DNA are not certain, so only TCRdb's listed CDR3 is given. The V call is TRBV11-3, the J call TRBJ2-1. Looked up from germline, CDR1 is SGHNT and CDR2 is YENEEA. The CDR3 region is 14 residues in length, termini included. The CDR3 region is CASSLGVSNNEQLL.

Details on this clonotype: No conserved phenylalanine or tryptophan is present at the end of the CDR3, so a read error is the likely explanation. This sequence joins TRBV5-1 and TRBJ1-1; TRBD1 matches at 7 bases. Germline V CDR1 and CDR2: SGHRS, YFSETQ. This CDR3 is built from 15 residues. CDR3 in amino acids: CSSSLQTGMNTEAFL. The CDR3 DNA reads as TGCTCCAGCAGTTTGCAGACAGGGATGAACACTGAAGCTTTCCTT.

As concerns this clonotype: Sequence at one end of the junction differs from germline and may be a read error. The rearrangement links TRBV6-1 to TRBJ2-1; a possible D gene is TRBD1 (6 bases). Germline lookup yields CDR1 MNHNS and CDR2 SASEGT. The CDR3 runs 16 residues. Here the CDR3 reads CASSERPPGHLNEQFF. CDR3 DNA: TGTGCTAGCAGTGAGAGGCCCCCGGGACACTTGAATGAGCAGTTCTTC.

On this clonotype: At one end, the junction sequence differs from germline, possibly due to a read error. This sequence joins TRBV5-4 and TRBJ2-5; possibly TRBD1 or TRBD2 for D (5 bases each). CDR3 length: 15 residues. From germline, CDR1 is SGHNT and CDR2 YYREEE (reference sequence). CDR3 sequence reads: CASSLKGDGQETQCF. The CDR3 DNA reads TGTGCCAGCAGCTTGAAAGGGGACGGCCAGGAGACCCAGTGCTTC.

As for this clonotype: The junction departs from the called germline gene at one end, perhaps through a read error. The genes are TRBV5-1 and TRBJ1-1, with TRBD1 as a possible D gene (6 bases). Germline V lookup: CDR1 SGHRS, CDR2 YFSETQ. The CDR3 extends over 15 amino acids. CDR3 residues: CASTRGTLMNTEAFF. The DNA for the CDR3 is TGTGCCAGCACCAGAGGGACATTGATGAACACTGAAGCTTTCTTT.

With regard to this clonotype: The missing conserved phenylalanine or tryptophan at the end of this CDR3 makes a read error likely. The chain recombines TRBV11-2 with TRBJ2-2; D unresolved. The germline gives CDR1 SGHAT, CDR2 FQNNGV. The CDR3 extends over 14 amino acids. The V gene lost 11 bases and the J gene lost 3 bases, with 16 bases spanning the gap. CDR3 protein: CAGRLESHTGELFI. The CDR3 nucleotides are TGTGCCGGCCGCTTAGAGAGTCACACCGGGGAGCTGTTTATT.

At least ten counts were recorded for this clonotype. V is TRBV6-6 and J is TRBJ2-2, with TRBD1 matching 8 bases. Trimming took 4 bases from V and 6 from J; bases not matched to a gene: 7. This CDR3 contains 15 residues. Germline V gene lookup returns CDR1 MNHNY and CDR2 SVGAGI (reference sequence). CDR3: CASSSLTGVSGELFF. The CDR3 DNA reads TGTGCCAGCAGTTCCCTGACAGGGGTTTCCGGGGAGCTGTTTTTT.

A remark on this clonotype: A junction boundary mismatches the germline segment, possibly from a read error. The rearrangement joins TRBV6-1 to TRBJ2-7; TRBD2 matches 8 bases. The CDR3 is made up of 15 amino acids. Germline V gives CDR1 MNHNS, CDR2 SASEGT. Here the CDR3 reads CASSWKAGELYKQYF. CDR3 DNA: TGTGCCAGCAGCTGGAAAGCGGGAGAGCTCTACAAGCAGTACTTC.